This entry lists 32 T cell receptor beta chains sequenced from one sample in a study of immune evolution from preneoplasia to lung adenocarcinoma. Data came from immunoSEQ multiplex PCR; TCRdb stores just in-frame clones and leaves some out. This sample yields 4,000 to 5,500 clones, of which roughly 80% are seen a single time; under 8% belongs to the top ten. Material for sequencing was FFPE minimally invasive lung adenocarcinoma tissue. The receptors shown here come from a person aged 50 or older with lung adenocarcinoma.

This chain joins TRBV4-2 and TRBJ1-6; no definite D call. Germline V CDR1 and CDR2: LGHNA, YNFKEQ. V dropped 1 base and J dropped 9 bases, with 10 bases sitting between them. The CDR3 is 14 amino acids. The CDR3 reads CASSQGPEASPLHF. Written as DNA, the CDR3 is TGTGCCAGCAGCCAAGGACCCGAGGCTTCACCCCTCCACTTT.

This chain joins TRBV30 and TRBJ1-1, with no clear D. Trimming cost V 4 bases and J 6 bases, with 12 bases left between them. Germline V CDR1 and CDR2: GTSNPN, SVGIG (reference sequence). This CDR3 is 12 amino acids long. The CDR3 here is CAWIKNGAEAFF. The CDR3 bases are TGTGCCTGGATAAAAAACGGGGCTGAAGCTTTCTTT.

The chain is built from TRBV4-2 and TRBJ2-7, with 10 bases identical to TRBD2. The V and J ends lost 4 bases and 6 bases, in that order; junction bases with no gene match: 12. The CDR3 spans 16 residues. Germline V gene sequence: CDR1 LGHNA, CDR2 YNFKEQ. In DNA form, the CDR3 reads TGTGCCAGCAGCCCAGTCCCCGGGACTAGCGTCCCCGAGCAGTACTTC. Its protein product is CASSPVPGTSVPEQYF.

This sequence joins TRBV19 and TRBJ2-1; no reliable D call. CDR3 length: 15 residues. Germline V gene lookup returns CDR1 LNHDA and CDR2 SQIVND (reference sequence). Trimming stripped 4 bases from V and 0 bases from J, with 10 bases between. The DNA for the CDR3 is TGTGCCAGTAGTACCCGACCGAGCTCCTACAATGAGCAGTTCTTC. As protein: CASSTRPSSYNEQFF.

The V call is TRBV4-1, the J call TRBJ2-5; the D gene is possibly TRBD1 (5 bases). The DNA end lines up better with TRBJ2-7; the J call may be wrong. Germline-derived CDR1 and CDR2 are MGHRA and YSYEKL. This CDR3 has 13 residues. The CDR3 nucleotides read TGCGCCAGCAGCCAACCAGGGACCTACGAGCAGTACTTC. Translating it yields CASSQPGTYEQYF.

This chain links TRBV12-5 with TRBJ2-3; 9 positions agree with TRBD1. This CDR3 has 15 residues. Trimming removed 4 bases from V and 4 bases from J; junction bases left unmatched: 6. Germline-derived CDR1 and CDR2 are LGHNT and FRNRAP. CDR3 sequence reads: CASGYGTGMADTQYF. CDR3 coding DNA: TGTGCTAGTGGTTACGGGACAGGGATGGCAGATACGCAGTATTTT. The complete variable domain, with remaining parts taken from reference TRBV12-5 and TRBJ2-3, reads DARVTQTPRHKVTEMGQEVTMRCQPILGHNTVFWYRQTMMQGLELLAYFRNRAPLDDSGMPKDRFSAEMPDATLATLKIQPSEPRDSAVYFCASGYGTGMADTQYFGPGTRLTVL.

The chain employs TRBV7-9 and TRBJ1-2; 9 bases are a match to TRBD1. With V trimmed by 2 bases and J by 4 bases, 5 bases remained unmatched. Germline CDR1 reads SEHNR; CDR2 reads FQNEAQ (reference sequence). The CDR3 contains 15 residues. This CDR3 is CASSLRDREGYGYTF. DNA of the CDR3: TGTGCCAGCAGCTTAAGGGACAGGGAGGGCTATGGCTACACCTTC.

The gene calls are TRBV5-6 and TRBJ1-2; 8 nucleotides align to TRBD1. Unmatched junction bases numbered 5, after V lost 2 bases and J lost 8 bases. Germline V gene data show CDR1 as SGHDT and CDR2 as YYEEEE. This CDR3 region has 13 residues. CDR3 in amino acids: CASSFQGAKGYTF. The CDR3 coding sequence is TGTGCCAGCAGCTTTCAGGGGGCGAAAGGCTACACCTTC.

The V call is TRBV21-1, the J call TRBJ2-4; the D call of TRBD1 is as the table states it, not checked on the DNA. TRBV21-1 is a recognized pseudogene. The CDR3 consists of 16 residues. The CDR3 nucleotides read TGTGCCAGCAGCAAATCTCGGACAGGGGGAAAAAACATTCAGTACTTC. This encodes CASSKSRTGGKNIQYF.

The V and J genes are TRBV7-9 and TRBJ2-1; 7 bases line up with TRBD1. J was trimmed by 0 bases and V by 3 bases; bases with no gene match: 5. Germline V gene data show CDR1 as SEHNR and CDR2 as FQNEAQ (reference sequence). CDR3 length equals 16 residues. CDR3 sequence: CASSFPSGGSYNEQFF. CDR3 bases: TGTGCCAGCAGCTTCCCCTCAGGGGGCTCCTACAATGAGCAGTTCTTC. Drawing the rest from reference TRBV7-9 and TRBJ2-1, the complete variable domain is DTGVSQNPRHKITKRGQNVTFRCDPISEHNRLYWYRQTLGQGPEFLTYFQNEAQLEKSRLLSDRFSAERPKGSFSTLEIQRTEQGDSAMYLCASSFPSGGSYNEQFFGPGTRLTVL.

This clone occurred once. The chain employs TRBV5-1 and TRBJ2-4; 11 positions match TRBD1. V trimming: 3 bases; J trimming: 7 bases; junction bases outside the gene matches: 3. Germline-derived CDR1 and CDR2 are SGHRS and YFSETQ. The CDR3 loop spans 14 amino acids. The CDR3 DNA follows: TGCGCCAGCAGCTGGGGACAGGGGGGGAACATTCAGTACTTC. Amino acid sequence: CASSWGQGGNIQYF.

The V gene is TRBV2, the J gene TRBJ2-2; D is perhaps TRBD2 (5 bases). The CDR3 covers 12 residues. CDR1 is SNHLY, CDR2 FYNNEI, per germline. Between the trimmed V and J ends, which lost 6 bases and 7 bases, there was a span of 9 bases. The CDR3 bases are TGTGCCAGCAGCCCCGGGGACGGGGAGCTGTTTTTT. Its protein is CASSPGDGELFF.

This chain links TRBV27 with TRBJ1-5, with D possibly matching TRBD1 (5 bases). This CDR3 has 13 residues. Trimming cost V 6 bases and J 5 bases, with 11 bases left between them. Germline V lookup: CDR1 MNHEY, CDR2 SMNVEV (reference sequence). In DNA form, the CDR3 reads TGTGCCAGCAGGAGGGACGGGTATCAGCCCCAGCATTTT. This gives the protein CASRRDGYQPQHF.

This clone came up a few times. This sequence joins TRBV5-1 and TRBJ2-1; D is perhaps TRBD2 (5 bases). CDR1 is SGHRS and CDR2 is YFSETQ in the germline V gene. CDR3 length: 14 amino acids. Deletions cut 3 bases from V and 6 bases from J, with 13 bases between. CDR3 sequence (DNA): TGCGCCAGCAGCTCAGAACCGACTACCAATGAGCAGTTCTTC. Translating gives CASSSEPTTNEQFF.

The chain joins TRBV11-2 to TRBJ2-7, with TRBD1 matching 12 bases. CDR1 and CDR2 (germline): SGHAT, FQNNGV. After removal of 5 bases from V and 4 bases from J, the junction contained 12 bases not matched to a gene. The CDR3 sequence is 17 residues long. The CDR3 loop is CASSPGGLGQGAYEQYF. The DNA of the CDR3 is TGTGCCAGCAGCCCAGGTGGATTGGGACAGGGGGCTTACGAGCAGTACTTC.

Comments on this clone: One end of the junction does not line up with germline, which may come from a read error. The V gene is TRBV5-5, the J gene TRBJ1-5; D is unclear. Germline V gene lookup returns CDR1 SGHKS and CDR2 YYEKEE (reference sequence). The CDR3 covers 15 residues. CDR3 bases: TGTGCTAGCAGCTTGATGGTGACATCAAACCAGCCCCAGCATTTT. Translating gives CASSLMVTSNQPQHF.

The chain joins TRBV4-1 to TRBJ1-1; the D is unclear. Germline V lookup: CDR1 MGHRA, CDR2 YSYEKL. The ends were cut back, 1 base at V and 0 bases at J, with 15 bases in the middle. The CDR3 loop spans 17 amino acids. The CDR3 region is CASSQAGTLIMNTEAFF. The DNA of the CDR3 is TGCGCCAGCAGCCAAGCGGGAACACTGATCATGAACACTGAAGCTTTCTTT.

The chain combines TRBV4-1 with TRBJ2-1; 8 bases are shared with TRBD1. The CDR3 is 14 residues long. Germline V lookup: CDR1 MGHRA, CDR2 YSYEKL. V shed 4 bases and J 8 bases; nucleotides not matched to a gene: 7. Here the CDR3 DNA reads TGCGCCAGCAGCCGAGGGACAGGAACGTATGAGCAGTTCTTC. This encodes CASSRGTGTYEQFF.

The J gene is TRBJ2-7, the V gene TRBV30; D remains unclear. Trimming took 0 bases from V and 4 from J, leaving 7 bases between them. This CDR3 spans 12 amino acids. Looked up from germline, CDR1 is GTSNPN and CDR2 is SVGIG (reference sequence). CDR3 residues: CAWSVQPYEQYF. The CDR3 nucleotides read TGTGCCTGGAGTGTGCAACCATACGAGCAGTACTTC.

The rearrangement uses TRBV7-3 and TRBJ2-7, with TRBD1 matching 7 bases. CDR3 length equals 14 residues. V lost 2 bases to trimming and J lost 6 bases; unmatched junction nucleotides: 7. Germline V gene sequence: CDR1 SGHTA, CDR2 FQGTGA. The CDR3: CASSLGGQSAEQYF. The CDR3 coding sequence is TGTGCCAGCAGCTTAGGGGGACAGTCGGCCGAGCAGTACTTC.

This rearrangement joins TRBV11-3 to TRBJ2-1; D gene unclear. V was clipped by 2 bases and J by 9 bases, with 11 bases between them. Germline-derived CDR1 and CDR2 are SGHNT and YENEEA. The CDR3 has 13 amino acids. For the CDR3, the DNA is TGTGCCAGCAGCTTAACCCCCCAAAGTGAGCAGTTCTTC. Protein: CASSLTPQSEQFF.

DNA for the CDR3: TGTGCCAGCAGCCTCGCCGCTGGACTCAACACCGGGGAGCTGTTTTTT. This codes for CASSLAAGLNTGELFF. The chain recombines TRBV5-4 with TRBJ2-2, with D maybe TRBD2 (5 bases). Trimming took off 4 bases at V and 2 bases at J, with 15 bases between the two ends. CDR1 is SGHNT and CDR2 is YYREEE in the germline V gene (reference sequence). This CDR3 contains 16 residues.

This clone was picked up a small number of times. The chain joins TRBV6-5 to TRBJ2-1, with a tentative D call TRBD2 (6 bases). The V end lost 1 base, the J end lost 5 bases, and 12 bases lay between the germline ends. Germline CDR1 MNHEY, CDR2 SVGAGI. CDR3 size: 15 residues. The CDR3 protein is CASSYWGRTNNEQFF. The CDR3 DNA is TGTGCCAGCAGTTACTGGGGACGGACTAACAATGAGCAGTTCTTC.

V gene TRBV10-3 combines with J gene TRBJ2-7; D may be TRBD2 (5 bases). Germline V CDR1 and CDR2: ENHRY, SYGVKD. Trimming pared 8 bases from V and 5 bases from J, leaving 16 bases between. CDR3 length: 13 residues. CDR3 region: CAIEGVDADEQYF. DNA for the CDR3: TGTGCCATCGAGGGTGTAGATGCTGACGAGCAGTACTTC.

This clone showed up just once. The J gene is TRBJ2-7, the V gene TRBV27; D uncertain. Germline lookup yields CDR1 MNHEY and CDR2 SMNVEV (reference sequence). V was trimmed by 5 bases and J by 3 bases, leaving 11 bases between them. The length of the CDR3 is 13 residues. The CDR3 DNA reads TGTGCCAGCAGTCCCGGGTCTTTCTACGAGCAGTACTTC. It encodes CASSPGSFYEQYF.

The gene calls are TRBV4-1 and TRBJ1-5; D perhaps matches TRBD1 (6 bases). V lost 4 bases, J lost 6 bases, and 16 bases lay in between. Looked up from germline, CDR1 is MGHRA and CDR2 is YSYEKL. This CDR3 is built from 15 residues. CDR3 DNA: TGCGCCAGCAGCCCCACACAACAGGGACCTCAGCCCCAGCATTTT. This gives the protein CASSPTQQGPQPQHF.

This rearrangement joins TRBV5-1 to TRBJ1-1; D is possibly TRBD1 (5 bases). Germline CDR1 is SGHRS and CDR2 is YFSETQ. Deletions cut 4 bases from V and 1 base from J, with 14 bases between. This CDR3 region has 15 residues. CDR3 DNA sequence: TGCGCCAGCAGCATCCAGGGTTCCGGGAACACTGAAGCTTTCTTT. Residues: CASSIQGSGNTEAFF.

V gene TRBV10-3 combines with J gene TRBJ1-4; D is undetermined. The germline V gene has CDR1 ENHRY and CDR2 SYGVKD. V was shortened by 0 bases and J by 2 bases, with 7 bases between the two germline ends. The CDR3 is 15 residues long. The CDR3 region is CAISESMGTNEKLFF. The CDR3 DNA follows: TGTGCCATCAGTGAGTCTATGGGGACTAATGAAAAACTGTTTTTT.

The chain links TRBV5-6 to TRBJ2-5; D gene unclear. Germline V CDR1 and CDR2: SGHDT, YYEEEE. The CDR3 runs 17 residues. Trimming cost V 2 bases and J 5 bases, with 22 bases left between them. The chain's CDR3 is CASSFSRLGLLVETQYF. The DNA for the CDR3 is TGTGCCAGCAGCTTTTCGCGGCTAGGGCTTTTGGTGGAGACCCAGTACTTC.

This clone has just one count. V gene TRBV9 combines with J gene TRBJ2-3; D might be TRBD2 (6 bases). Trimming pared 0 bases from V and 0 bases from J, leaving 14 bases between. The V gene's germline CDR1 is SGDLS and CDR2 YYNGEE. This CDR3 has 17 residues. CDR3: CASSVAPGLSSTDTQYF. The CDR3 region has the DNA TGTGCCAGCAGCGTAGCCCCGGGACTCAGCAGCACAGATACGCAGTATTTT.

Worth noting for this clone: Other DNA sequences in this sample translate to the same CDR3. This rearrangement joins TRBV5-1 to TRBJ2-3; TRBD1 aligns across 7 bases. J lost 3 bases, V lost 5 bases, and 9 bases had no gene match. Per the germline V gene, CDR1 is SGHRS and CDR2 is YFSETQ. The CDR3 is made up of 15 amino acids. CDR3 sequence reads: CASRETGIETDTQYF. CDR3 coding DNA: TGCGCCAGCAGGGAGACAGGGATTGAGACAGATACGCAGTATTTT. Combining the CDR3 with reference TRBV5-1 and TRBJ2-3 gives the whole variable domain KAGVTQTPRYLIKTRGQQVTLSCSPISGHRSVSWYQQTPGQGLQFLFEYFSETQRNKGNFPGRFSGRQFSNSRSEMNVSTLELGDSALYLCASRETGIETDTQYFGPGTRLTVL.

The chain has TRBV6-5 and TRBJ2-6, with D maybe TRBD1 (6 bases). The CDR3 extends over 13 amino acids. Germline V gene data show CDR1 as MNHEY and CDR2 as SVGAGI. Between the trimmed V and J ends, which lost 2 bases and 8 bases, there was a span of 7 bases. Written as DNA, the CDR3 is TGTGCCAGCAGTTACCAGGGGACCAACGTCCTGACTTTC. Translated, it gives CASSYQGTNVLTF.